A selection of T cell receptor beta chains follows, all from one sample in a study of T cells after yellow fever vaccination. TCRdb called the 5' RACE reads again in MiXCR, with one record for every CDR3 protein. The repertoire holds around 600,000 distinct CDR3 sequences, 9% to 15% seen once, with approximately 15% in the top ten. The sequencing used PBMCs, collected on the day of the yellow fever booster vaccination. All receptors derive from a man aged 25-40 years who received the YFV17D yellow fever vaccine. Each CDR3 is given with its conserved first and last residue. D genes are given only for firm matches. Only part of the rows carry a size: once, few, many, or a class if the clone is expanded.

>TRBV12-3/TRBV12-4|.|.|TRBJ2-2
CATTVPGSTTGELFF
TGTGCCACCACCGTTCCGGGCTCTACCACCGGGGAGCTGTTTTTT
>TRBV12-3/TRBV12-4|.|few|TRBJ2-7
CASSLAGLFYEQYF
TGTGCCAGCAGTTTGGCGGGACTCTTCTACGAGCAGTACTTC
>TRBV14|.|.|TRBJ2-7
CASSQGNRVHEQYF
TGTGCCAGCAGCCAAGGTAACAGGGTCCACGAGCAGTACTTC
>TRBV19|TRBD1|.|TRBJ2-5
CASSDHGTGGKQYF
TGTGCCAGTAGTGACCACGGGACAGGGGGGAAGCAGTACTTC
>TRBV6-2/TRBV6-3|TRBD1|.|TRBJ2-7
CASRGQGPYEQYF
TGTGCCAGCCGAGGACAGGGACCCTACGAGCAGTACTTC
>TRBV5-1|TRBD1|.|TRBJ1-1
CASSLGQGLTEAFF
TGCGCCAGCAGCTTGGGACAGGGGCTTACTGAAGCTTTCTTT
>TRBV25-1|TRBD1|.|TRBJ1-6
CASSEISRDRSSYNSPLHF
TGTGCCAGCAGTGAAATATCGCGGGACAGGAGCTCCTATAATTCACCCCTCCACTTT
>TRBV5-1|TRBD2|.|TRBJ2-1
CASSTPRTSGIDEQFF
TGCGCCAGCAGCACACCCCGGACTAGCGGTATCGATGAGCAGTTCTTC
>TRBV12-3/TRBV12-4|.|.|TRBJ2-5
CASNTDNQETQYF
TGTGCCAGCAATACGGACAACCAAGAGACCCAGTACTTC
>TRBV7-3|.|.|TRBJ1-2
CASNPPGDKRHWLYGYTF
TGTGCCAGCAACCCTCCCGGGGACAAGAGGCATTGGTTGTATGGCTACACCTTC
>TRBV7-6|TRBD1|.|TRBJ2-1
CASSLALDRAMGEQFF
TGTGCCAGCAGCTTAGCGCTTGACAGGGCAATGGGGGAGCAGTTCTTC
>TRBV5-1|.|few|TRBJ2-5
CASSGGTDQETQYF
TGCGCCAGCAGCGGAGGGACAGACCAAGAGACCCAGTACTTC
>TRBV20-1|.|.|TRBJ1-2
CSAVQRTDYGYTF
TGCAGTGCTGTTCAAAGGACAGACTATGGCTACACCTTC
>TRBV5-1|TRBD2|many|TRBJ2-1
CASSFQREYNEQFF
TGCGCCAGCAGCTTCCAGCGGGAGTACAATGAGCAGTTCTTC
>TRBV6-4|.|.|TRBJ1-4
CASNTRLGRREKLFF
TGTGCCAGCAACACCCGGCTAGGAAGGCGTGAAAAACTGTTTTTT
>TRBV10-3|.|.|TRBJ1-4
CASRHGNEKLFF
TGTGCCTCCAGGCATGGTAATGAAAAACTGTTTTTT
>TRBV2|.|few|TRBJ1-1
CANCGQPNTEAFF
TGTGCCAACTGCGGACAGCCGAACACTGAAGCTTTCTTT
>TRBV10-3|TRBD1|few|TRBJ2-1
CAISVIGQGANEQFF
TGTGCCATCAGTGTCATAGGACAGGGGGCAAATGAGCAGTTCTTC
>TRBV20-1|TRBD2|.|TRBJ2-7
CSAPPGGAVYEQYF
TGCAGTGCTCCTCCGGGGGGTGCGGTCTACGAGCAGTACTTC
>TRBV7-8|.|.|TRBJ2-7
CASSVLANYEQYF
TGTGCCAGCAGCGTTCTAGCCAACTACGAGCAGTACTTC
>TRBV5-1|TRBD1|.|TRBJ1-5
CASRKGPQGDNQPQHF
TGCGCCAGCCGTAAGGGGCCACAGGGGGACAATCAGCCCCAGCATTTT
>TRBV6-2/TRBV6-3|.|few|TRBJ2-7
CASSDATLLEQYF
TGTGCCAGCAGTGACGCTACCCTCCTCGAGCAGTACTTC
>TRBV24-1|.|.|TRBJ2-2
CATSGERTGELFF
TGTGCCACCAGTGGGGAACGGACCGGGGAGCTGTTTTTT
>TRBV6-1|TRBD2|.|TRBJ2-2
CASTKGLAGGRNTGELFF
TGTGCCAGCACCAAGGGACTAGCGGGAGGGCGGAACACCGGGGAGCTGTTTTTT
>TRBV5-1|.|many|TRBJ2-1
CASRRDLDEQFF
TGCGCCAGCAGGCGGGATCTTGATGAGCAGTTCTTC
>TRBV9|.|few|TRBJ2-5
CASSVGLGKQETQYF
TGTGCCAGCAGCGTAGGGCTGGGGAAACAAGAGACCCAGTACTTC
>TRBV3-1|TRBD1|.|TRBJ2-7
CASSLLSGTGVYEQYF
TGTGCCAGCAGCCTTTTATCCGGGACAGGGGTCTACGAGCAGTACTTC
>TRBV7-3|.|.|TRBJ2-1
CASSTGPRSNEQFF
TGTGCCAGCAGTACCGGGCCCCGAAGCAATGAGCAGTTCTTC
>TRBV6-2/TRBV6-3|.|.|TRBJ2-7
CASRRQEGHLYEQYF
TGTGCCAGCAGGCGACAGGAAGGACATCTCTACGAGCAGTACTTC
>TRBV20-1|TRBD2|.|TRBJ2-1
CSAREPGLADAGEQFF
TGCAGTGCTAGAGAACCGGGACTAGCGGACGCGGGGGAGCAGTTCTTC
>TRBV23-1|TRBD1|few|TRBJ2-4
CASNKQGGKNIQYF
TGCGCCAGCAATAAACAGGGGGGCAAAAACATTCAGTACTTC
>TRBV29-1|TRBD2|few|TRBJ2-1
CSVPNRRGAGEQFF
TGCAGCGTTCCGAATAGGCGGGGGGCGGGTGAGCAGTTCTTC
>TRBV5-1|.|many|TRBJ2-1
CASSAGIGSYNEQFF
TGCGCCAGCAGCGCGGGGATTGGCTCCTACAATGAGCAGTTCTTC
>TRBV7-2|.|few|TRBJ1-1
CASAWTERVMNTEAFF
TGTGCCAGCGCCTGGACGGAGAGAGTTATGAACACTGAAGCTTTCTTT
>TRBV7-2|.|few|TRBJ1-3
CASSLTTVSGNTIYF
TGTGCCAGCAGCTTAACGACAGTTTCTGGAAACACCATATATTTT
>TRBV10-1|TRBD2|once|TRBJ2-1
CASSTREGGEQFF
TGCGCCAGCAGCACGCGGGAGGGTGGTGAGCAGTTCTTC
>TRBV2|.|few|TRBJ2-2
CASSLQFTGELFF
TGTGCCAGCAGTCTCCAGTTCACCGGGGAGCTGTTTTTT
>TRBV14|.|few|TRBJ2-7
CASRNSASSYEQYF
TGTGCCAGCAGAAACTCGGCCTCTTCCTACGAGCAGTACTTC
>TRBV20-1|.|.|TRBJ2-5
CSASGIPETQYF
TGCAGTGCTAGCGGGATCCCAGAGACCCAGTACTTC
>TRBV20-1|TRBD2|.|TRBJ2-3
CSARGVGREYRSDTQYF
TGCAGTGCTAGGGGAGTCGGGCGGGAGTATAGATCAGATACGCAGTATTTT